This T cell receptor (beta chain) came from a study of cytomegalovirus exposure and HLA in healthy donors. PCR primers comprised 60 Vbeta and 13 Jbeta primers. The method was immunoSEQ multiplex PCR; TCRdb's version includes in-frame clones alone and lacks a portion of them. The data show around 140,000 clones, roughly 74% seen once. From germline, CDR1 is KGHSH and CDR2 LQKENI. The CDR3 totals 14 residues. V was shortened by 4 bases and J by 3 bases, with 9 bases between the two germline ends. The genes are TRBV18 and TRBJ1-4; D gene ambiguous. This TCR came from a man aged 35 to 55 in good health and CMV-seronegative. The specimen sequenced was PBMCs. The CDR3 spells CASSLSTANEKLFF. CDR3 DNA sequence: TGTGCCAGCTCACTTTCAACAGCTAATGAAAAACTGTTTTTT.